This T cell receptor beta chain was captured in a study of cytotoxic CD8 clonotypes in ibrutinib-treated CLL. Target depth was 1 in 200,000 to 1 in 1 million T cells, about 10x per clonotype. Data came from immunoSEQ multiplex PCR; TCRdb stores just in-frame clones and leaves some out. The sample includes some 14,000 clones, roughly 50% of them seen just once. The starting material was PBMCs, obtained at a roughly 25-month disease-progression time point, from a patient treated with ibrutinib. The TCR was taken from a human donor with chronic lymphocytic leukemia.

In nucleotides, the CDR3 is TGTGCCAGCAGTGGTGTGGTCGAAGCTTTCTTT. It yields the protein CASSGVVEAFF. This chain uses TRBV2 with TRBJ1-1; D is unclear. The CDR3 covers 11 residues. Trimming removed 4 bases at V and 8 bases at J, with 8 bases between. Germline values: CDR1 SNHLY, CDR2 FYNNEI.